This T cell receptor beta chain was recovered during a study of identical twins. MiXCR, run by TCRdb on the 5' RACE reads, gives a single entry per CDR3 protein. This table has just over 500,000 distinct CDR3 sequences, around 20% appearing once. This clonotype appeared many times. CDR3 length equals 14 residues. Trimming removed 1 base from V and 3 bases from J, with 10 bases in between. These same data were also listed under a study on T cells expressing NK-cell markers. As that study records: The CD3+CD56-NKG2C+ fraction was also led by these clonotypes in a few donors.

Material: CD4+ T cells sorted from blood. The chain recombines TRBV12-3 or TRBV12-4 with TRBJ2-7, with D perhaps matching TRBD1 (6 bases). The clonotype was recovered from a woman aged 18-29 years in good health. The chain's CDR3 is CASSLGTAIYEQYF. The CDR3 DNA is TGTGCCAGCAGTTTAGGGACAGCTATCTACGAGCAGTACTTC.